This T cell receptor (beta chain) derives from a study of T cells expressing NK-cell markers. Germline V gene lookup returns CDR1 SGHDT and CDR2 YYEEEE. The CDR3 extends over 14 amino acids. No DNA is given; TCRdb re-called the 5' RACE reads and lists each CDR3 protein once. The table for this sample gives a few hundred thousand distinct CDR3 sequences. In the case of this clonotype: Antigen unknown.

General study findings and limits: Roughly 6 donors had dominant NKG2C+ clonotypes that comprised roughly 1.0-8% of their CD8+ T cells.

V is TRBV5-6 and J is TRBJ2-5; absent DNA, TCRdb's TRBD1 call cannot be checked. Sequenced material: blood T cells: a sorted CD56 or NKG2C T cell subset, CD4+ or CD8+ T cells, or bulk PBMC T cells (not recorded which). The clonotype was recovered from a man between 18 and 69 years old in good health. CDR3 in amino acids: CASSWLRGQETQYF.